These T cell receptor beta chains were read from a single sample in a study of T cell responses to AZD1222 COVID-19 vaccine. Here immunoSEQ multiplex PCR was the method, and the copy in TCRdb shows in-frame clones only, minus some. This table has 150,000 to 200,000 clones, 85% to 95% appearing once. Sequenced material: peripheral blood, taken on day 0 of AZD1222 vaccination. These receptors came from an adult in good health. CDR3s include the opening cysteine and the closing phenylalanine or tryptophan. The order of the fields is D gene, J gene, clone size, V gene, CDR3 DNA, CDR3 protein. D genes are given only for firm matches. Size values are once, few and many counts, or a class for expanded clones, and some rows have none.

- TRBJ1-1 - TRBV19 TGTGCCAGTAGTACCTTCAGATCCATGAACACTGAAGCTTTCTTT CASSTFRSMNTEAFF
TRBD1 TRBJ1-6 - TRBV6-7 TGTGCCAGCAGTGCGCAGACAGGGGGTACTAGCTCCTATAATTCACCCCTCCACTTT CASSAQTGGTSSYNSPLHF
- TRBJ2-7 - TRBV28 TGTGCCAGCACCACATACCTTGGGCAGTCCTACGAGCAGTACTTC CASTTYLGQSYEQYF
- TRBJ2-4 once TRBV11-2 TGTGCCAGCAGCCCATCGAACAGGGGAGGGTGGGCCAAAAACATTCAGTACTTC CASSPSNRGGWAKNIQYF
- TRBJ1-5 - TRBV5-1 TGCGCCAGCAGTACAGGACCCAATCAGCCCCAGCATTTT CASSTGPNQPQHF
- TRBJ1-1 - TRBV19 TGTGCCAGTAGTATAAGCTCAGGGAGAAACACTGAAGCTTTCTTT CASSISSGRNTEAFF
- TRBJ2-1 - TRBV19 TGTGCCAGTAGTTCGACCCACGCAGTACCCCTCTTC CASSSTHAVPLF
- TRBJ1-1 - TRBV12-3/TRBV12-4 TGTGCCAGCAGTTTATTAGGGCGGACTGAAGCTTTCTTT CASSLLGRTEAFF
- TRBJ1-3 - TRBV6-1 TGTGCCAGCAGTGAAGGTTTGGTGAAATCTGGAAACACCATATATTTT CASSEGLVKSGNTIYF
TRBD1 TRBJ1-6 - TRBV2 TGTGCCAGCATCTGGGGGGACAGGGGAAATTCACCCCTCCACTTT CASIWGDRGNSPLHF
TRBD2 TRBJ2-5 - TRBV14 TGTGCCAGCAGCCGCGACCCGGGACTAGTCGTCGAGACCCAGTACTTC CASSRDPGLVVETQYF
- TRBJ1-1 - TRBV5-8 TGTGCCAGCAGCTTGAGGATTCTAGAAGCTTTCTTT CASSLRILEAFF
- TRBJ2-1 - TRBV4-1 TGCGCCAGCAGCCAAGTTCAGGCAGGGGGGGACAATGAGCAGTTCTTC CASSQVQAGGDNEQFF
TRBD2 TRBJ2-2 - TRBV7-3 TGTGCCAGCAGCACCGGGACTAGCTCCCGGAGACGGGAGCTGTTTTTT CASSTGTSSRRRELFF
- TRBJ2-3 - TRBV6-5 TGTGCCAGCAGTCACAACACAGATACGCAGTATTTT CASSHNTDTQYF
- TRBJ2-7 - TRBV19 TGTGCCAGTACCCACCGGGGTAGACAGGCCTCGGGCGAGCAGTACTTC CASTHRGRQASGEQYF
- TRBJ1-1 - TRBV10-3 TGTGCCATCAGGATCCTTGGGGATGGCACTGAAGCTTTCTTT CAIRILGDGTEAFF
TRBD2 TRBJ2-1 - TRBV27 TGTGCCAGCAGTTTTTCCGGACTAGCTATCAATGAGCAGTTCTTC CASSFSGLAINEQFF
- TRBJ2-7 once TRBV5-4 TGTGCCAGCAGCAGGCAGGAGCTCTCCTACGAGCAGTACTTC CASSRQELSYEQYF
TRBD1 TRBJ2-7 - TRBV11-2 TGTGCCAGCAGCCCGGGGACAGGGAGCTCCTACGAGCAGTACTTC CASSPGTGSSYEQYF
- TRBJ2-5 - TRBV15 TGTGCCACCAGCAGGGGACGAATGGGGGAGACCCAGTACTTC CATSRGRMGETQYF
- TRBJ2-2 - TRBV6-9 TGTGCCAGCAGTTCAACACGTCGGAACACCGGGGAGCTGTTTTTT CASSSTRRNTGELFF
TRBD1 TRBJ2-5 - TRBV4-1 TGCGCCAGCAGCCCAAGCGAGGGGGCGCGAGAGACCCAGTACTTC CASSPSEGARETQYF
- TRBJ1-4 - TRBV28 TGTGCCAGCAGTTTATCCAATGAAAAACTGTTTTTT CASSLSNEKLFF
- TRBJ1-5 - TRBV19 TGTGCCAGTAGTATTACCGGGAGGAGCAATCAGCCCCAGCATTTT CASSITGRSNQPQHF
- TRBJ1-1 - TRBV5-1 TGCGCCAGCAGCTTGGGTGGGGCGCGAGCTTTCTTT CASSLGGARAFF
TRBD2 TRBJ2-7 - TRBV5-4 TGTGCCAGCAGCCCAGTAGCGGGACCCTACGAGCAGTACTTC CASSPVAGPYEQYF
- TRBJ1-6 - TRBV5-4 TGTGCCAGCAGCGCGGTTGGCTCACCCCTCCACTTT CASSAVGSPLHF
- TRBJ2-3 - TRBV6-4 TGTGCCAGCAGTGACGGGAAACAAGACACAGATACGCAGTATTTT CASSDGKQDTDTQYF
- TRBJ2-3 - TRBV2 TGTGCCAGCAACGTTGAAGGGTTAAGCACAGATACGCAGTATTTT CASNVEGLSTDTQYF
- TRBJ1-1 - TRBV6-2/TRBV6-3 TGTGCCAGCAGTTACTATCGGGGTTTGGTGAACACTGAAGCTTTCTTT CASSYYRGLVNTEAFF
- TRBJ1-3 - TRBV20-1 TGCAGTGCTAGTGCACCTTTATCTGGAAACACCATATATTTT CSASAPLSGNTIYF
- TRBJ1-3 - TRBV9 TGTGCCAGCAACACTCGGGGGAACTCTGGAAACACCATATATTTT CASNTRGNSGNTIYF
- TRBJ1-1 - TRBV23-1 TGCGCCAGCAGTCAATCAAAGGGGACCCCCGGGAGGACTGAAGCTTTCTTT CASSQSKGTPGRTEAFF
TRBD2 TRBJ2-5 - TRBV28 TGTGCCAGCAGTCTACATCGGGAGGAGGAGACCCAGTACTTC CASSLHREEETQYF
- TRBJ1-1 - TRBV9 TGTGCCAGCAGCGTCGGGGAATCTGGCACTGAAGCTTTCTTT CASSVGESGTEAFF
TRBD1 TRBJ1-6 - TRBV15 TGTGCCACCAGCCCCAGTAGGACAGGCAATAGGAGCTCCTATAATTCACCCCTCCACTTT CATSPSRTGNRSSYNSPLHF
TRBD1 TRBJ1-4 - TRBV28 TGTGCCAGCAGTTTGGGACAGGGGATAGGAACTAATGAAAAACTGTTTTTT CASSLGQGIGTNEKLFF
TRBD2 TRBJ2-7 - TRBV27 TGTGCCAGCAGTCCCCCGGGACTAGCTTACGAGCAGTACTTC CASSPPGLAYEQYF
TRBD1 TRBJ1-6 - TRBV5-6 TGTGCCAGCAGCCCCAGGGGACAGTTCAATTCACCCCTCCACTTT CASSPRGQFNSPLHF
TRBD2 TRBJ2-7 once TRBV19 TGTGCCAGTAGTATATCTTATCCAGGACCGGGACTATTTTTCGAGCAGTACTTC CASSISYPGPGLFFEQYF
TRBD1 TRBJ1-4 - TRBV7-7 TGTGCTAGCAGCGTGGGATCCGGACAGGGGATTGAAAAACTGTTTTTT CASSVGSGQGIEKLFF
TRBD1 TRBJ1-3 - TRBV28 TGTGCCAGCAGTTTAAGTCTGGGCAGGACAGGGGGAGGAAACACCATATATTTT CASSLSLGRTGGGNTIYF
- TRBJ1-2 - TRBV28 TGTGCCAGCAGTTTCCCCAAGTTTGGCTACACCTTC CASSFPKFGYTF
- TRBJ1-6 - TRBV7-3 TGTGCCAGCAGCCGGGAGTATAATTCACCCCTCCACTTT CASSREYNSPLHF
- TRBJ1-5 - TRBV7-9 TGTGCCAGCAGCTTAGGTAATGGGGGTGCTCAGCCCCAGCATTTT CASSLGNGGAQPQHF
- TRBJ2-1 - TRBV21-1 TGTGCCAGCAGCAAACCTTGGGGACTAGCGGCTGTCTCCTACAATGAGCAGTTCTTC CASSKPWGLAAVSYNEQFF
- TRBJ2-4 - TRBV5-5 TGTGCCAGCACCGGAACACTAGCCAAAAACATTCAGTACTTC CASTGTLAKNIQYF
TRBD1 TRBJ1-4 - TRBV28 TGTGCCAGCAGCCCCGGGACAGGGGGCCCTTATGAAAAACTGTTTTTT CASSPGTGGPYEKLFF
TRBD2 TRBJ2-1 - TRBV5-6 TGTGCCAGCAGCTTCAGAGTGGGAGGGTTGGGCAATGAGCAGTTCTTC CASSFRVGGLGNEQFF
- TRBJ1-5 - TRBV28 TGTGCCAGCAGTTTAGTCACAGGGACCTTACGGAATCAGCCCCAGCATTTT CASSLVTGTLRNQPQHF
- TRBJ2-3 - TRBV10-3 TGTGCCATCAGTGAAAGGGGTGGGGGCACAGATACGCAGTATTTT CAISERGGGTDTQYF